These T cell receptor beta chains were read from a single sample in a study of identical twins. TCRdb used MiXCR to reprocess the 5' RACE reads, holding one entry per CDR3 protein. The profile shows around 450,000 distinct CDR3 sequences, 13% to 15% of them singletons. This sample was shared with a second study, whose subject was yellow fever vaccine responses in identical twins.

Material for sequencing was CD4+ T cells sorted from blood. The origin of the receptors is a woman aged 18 to 35 in good health. Both conserved end residues are part of each CDR3. D genes are given only for firm matches. Rows give clone size only sometimes, using once, few, many, or a class for an expanded clone.

>14|NA|TRBD2|TRBV4-3|TRBJ2-5
CASSYTSGSETQYF
>14|few|NA|TRBV5-8|TRBJ1-2
CASSLPTGYNGYTF
>16|NA|NA|TRBV7-9|TRBJ2-1
CASSRWRKSEYNEQFF
>14|few|TRBD1|TRBV5-6|TRBJ2-5
CASTQGYRGETQYF
>14|NA|NA|TRBV20-1|TRBJ2-5
CSARVTTGRETQYF
>13|many|TRBD1|TRBV7-2|TRBJ2-7
CASSSQTGSEQYF
>15|few|NA|TRBV3-1|TRBJ2-7
CASSQVYRISYEQYF
>14|NA|NA|TRBV6-5|TRBJ1-2
CASSYGHLNYGYTF
>13|NA|NA|TRBV6-6|TRBJ1-2
CASSSIERYGYTF
>15|many|TRBD1|TRBV10-3|TRBJ1-2
CAISVGQGSNYGYTF
>12|few|NA|TRBV28|TRBJ2-7
CASQENNSEQYF
>15|few|TRBD1|TRBV12-3/TRBV12-4|TRBJ2-7
CASSPGQGRPYEQYF
>17|many|TRBD1|TRBV5-1|TRBJ1-4
CASSSGQGGIEDEKLFF
>13|NA|TRBD1|TRBV18|TRBJ1-4
CASSQGAVEKLFF
>13|NA|TRBD1|TRBV6-1|TRBJ1-1
CASSQGDRTEAFF
>13|NA|NA|TRBV28|TRBJ2-5
CASRDGLAETQYF
>13|NA|TRBD1|TRBV7-2|TRBJ2-3
CASRTGSTDTQYF
>15|NA|NA|TRBV6-2/TRBV6-3|TRBJ2-3
CASTDPLFSTDTQYF
>14|NA|NA|TRBV7-8|TRBJ2-7
CASSLGRIPYEQYF
>16|NA|NA|TRBV28|TRBJ2-5
CASSERQPGGRQTQYF
>15|few|TRBD2|TRBV20-1|TRBJ2-7
CSASGTSGGSYEQYF
>16|NA|TRBD2|TRBV24-1|TRBJ2-1
CATSDPLADSYNEQFF